These T cell receptor beta chains were read from a single sample in a study of low-dose radiotherapy and immunotherapy resistance in tumors. TCRdb re-called the reads with MiXCR, one entry per CDR3 protein. The data show about 35,000 distinct CDR3 sequences, around 21% seen once. The source was PBMCs, collected after low-dose radiotherapy plus immunotherapy. The source is a female donor with ovarian cancer. CDR3s include the opening cysteine and the closing phenylalanine or tryptophan. Fields, in order: CDR3 protein, V gene.

CSAGELANYGYTF | TRBV29-1
CASNPEAGPNNEQFF | TRBV25-1
CASSERTSGYNEQFF | TRBV28
CATSDFTRSDEQFF | TRBV24-1
CASSYDSSSYNEQFF | TRBV11-2
CASSLDWGGMLNTEAFF | TRBV5-1
CASTWGQGVDEQFF | TRBV5-1
CASSLAGAEETQYF | TRBV5-1
CASSFLGHEAYNEQFF | TRBV7-9
CASRGLGLAGANEQFF | TRBV27
CASSLAGGARGDTQYF | TRBV5-6
CAISEGWTDTQYF | TRBV10-3